This TCR beta chain stems from a study of blood T cells in healthy people across ages. Germline CDR1 is LNHNV and CDR2 is YYDKDF (reference sequence). CDR3 length equals 12 residues. The germline V and J ends were trimmed by 0 bases and 12 bases, with 9 bases remaining between them. A word on this clonotype: Its cognate antigen is unknown.

Findings and caveats of the study: The donors' CMV status was not determined, possibly confounding changes in expanded clonotypes.

The authors ran a second PCR of 7 to 11 cycles using a sample-barcoded 5' primer and a J-beta primer mix. TCRdb called the 5' RACE reads again in MiXCR, with one record for every CDR3 protein. The table lists hundreds of thousands of distinct CDR3 sequences, roughly 64% of them singletons, with roughly 20% in the top ten. The chain couples TRBV15 to TRBJ2-4; D possibly corresponds to TRBD2 (5 bases). The source of this sequence is a man in his thirties or forties in good health. Source material: blood. Here the CDR3 DNA reads TGTGCCACCAGCAGAGAGGGAGAATATCAGTACTTC. Translated, it gives CATSREGEYQYF. The whole variable domain, filled in from reference TRBV15 and TRBJ2-4, reads DAMVIQNPRYQVTQFGKPVTLSCSQTLNHNVMYWYQQKSSQAPKLLFHYYDKDFNNEADTPDNFQSRRPNTSFCFLDIRSPGLGDTAMYLCATSREGEYQYFGAGTRLSVL.